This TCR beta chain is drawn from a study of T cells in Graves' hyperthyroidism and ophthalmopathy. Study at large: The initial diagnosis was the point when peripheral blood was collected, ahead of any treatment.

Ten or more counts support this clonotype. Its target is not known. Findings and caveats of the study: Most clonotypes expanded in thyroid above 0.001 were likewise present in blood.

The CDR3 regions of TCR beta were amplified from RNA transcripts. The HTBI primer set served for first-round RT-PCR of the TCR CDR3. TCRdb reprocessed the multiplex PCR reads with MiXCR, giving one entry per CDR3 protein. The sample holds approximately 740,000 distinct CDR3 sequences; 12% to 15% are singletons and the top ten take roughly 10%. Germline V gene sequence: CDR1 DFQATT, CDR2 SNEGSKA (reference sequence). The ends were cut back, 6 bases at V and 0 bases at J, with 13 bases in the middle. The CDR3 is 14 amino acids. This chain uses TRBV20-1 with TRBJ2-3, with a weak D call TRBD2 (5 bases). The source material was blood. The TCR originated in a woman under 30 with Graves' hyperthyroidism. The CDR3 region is CSAPKRTSTDTQYF. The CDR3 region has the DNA TGCAGTGCCCCCAAAAGGACTAGCACAGATACGCAGTATTTT.